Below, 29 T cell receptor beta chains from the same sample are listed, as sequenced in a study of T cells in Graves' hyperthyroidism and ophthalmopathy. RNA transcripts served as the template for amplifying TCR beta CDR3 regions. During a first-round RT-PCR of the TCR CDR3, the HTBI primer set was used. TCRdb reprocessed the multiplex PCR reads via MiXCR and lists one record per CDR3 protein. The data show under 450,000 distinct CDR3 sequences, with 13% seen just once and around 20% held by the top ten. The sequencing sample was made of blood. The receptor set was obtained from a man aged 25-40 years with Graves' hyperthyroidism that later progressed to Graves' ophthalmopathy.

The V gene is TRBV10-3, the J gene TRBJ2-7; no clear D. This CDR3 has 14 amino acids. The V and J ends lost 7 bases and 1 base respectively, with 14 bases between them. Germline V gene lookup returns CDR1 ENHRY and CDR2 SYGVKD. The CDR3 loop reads CAITASQGSYEQYF. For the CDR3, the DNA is TGTGCCATCACCGCTAGTCAAGGGTCCTACGAGCAGTACTTC.

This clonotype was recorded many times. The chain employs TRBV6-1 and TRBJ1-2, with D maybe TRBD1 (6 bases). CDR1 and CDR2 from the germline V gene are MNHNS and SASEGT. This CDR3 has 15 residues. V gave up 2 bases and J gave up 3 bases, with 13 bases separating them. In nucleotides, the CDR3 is TGTGCCAGCAGTGAACCTGCAGGGGCAGACTATGGCTACACCTTC. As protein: CASSEPAGADYGYTF.

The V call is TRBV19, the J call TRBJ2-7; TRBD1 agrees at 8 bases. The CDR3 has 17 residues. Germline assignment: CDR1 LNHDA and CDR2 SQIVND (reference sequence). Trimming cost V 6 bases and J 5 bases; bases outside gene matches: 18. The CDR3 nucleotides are TGTGCCAGTAGCAACCCGAGGACAGGGAATCATCCTCACGAGCAGTACTTC. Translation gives CASSNPRTGNHPHEQYF.

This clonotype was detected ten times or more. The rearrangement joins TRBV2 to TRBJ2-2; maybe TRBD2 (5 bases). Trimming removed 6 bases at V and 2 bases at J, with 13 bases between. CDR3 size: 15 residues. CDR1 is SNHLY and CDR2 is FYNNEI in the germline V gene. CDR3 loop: CASSSDSSNTGELFF. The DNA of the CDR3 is TGTGCCAGCAGCTCGGACTCAAGCAACACCGGGGAGCTGTTTTTT.

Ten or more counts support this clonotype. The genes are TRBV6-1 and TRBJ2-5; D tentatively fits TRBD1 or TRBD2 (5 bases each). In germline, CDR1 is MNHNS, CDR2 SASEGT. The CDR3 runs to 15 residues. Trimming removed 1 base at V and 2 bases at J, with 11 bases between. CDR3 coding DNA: TGTGCCAGCAGTGAAGGGCCAGGGAGTCAAGAGACCCAGTACTTC. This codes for CASSEGPGSQETQYF.

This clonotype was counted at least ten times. The CDR3: CASSDLPSNTEAFF. CDR3 in DNA: TGCGCCAGCAGTGATCTGCCATCGAACACTGAAGCTTTCTTT. This rearrangement joins TRBV10-1 to TRBJ1-1; no clear D. The CDR3 has 14 residues. CDR1 is WNHNN, CDR2 SYGVQD, per germline (reference sequence). The V end was cut by 3 bases, the J end by 1 base, with 9 bases between.

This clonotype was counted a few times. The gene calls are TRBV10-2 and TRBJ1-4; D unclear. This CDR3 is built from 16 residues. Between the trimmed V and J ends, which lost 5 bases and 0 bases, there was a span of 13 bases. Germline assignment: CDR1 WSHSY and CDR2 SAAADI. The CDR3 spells CASSLFQPSTNEKLFF. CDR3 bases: TGCGCCAGCAGTTTGTTTCAACCCTCAACTAATGAAAAACTGTTTTTT.

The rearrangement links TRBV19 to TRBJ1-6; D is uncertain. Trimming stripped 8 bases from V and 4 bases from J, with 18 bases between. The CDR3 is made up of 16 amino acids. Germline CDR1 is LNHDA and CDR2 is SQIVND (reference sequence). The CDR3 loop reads CASSLEGSGYNSPLHF. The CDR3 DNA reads TGTGCCAGTTCCTTGGAGGGCTCGGGATATAATTCACCCCTCCACTTT.

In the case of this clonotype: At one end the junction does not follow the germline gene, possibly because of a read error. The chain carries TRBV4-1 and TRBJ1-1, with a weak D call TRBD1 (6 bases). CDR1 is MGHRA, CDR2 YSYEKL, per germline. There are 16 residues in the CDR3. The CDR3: CASNQDQGQGLTEAFF. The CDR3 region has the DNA TGCGCCAGCAACCAAGATCAAGGCCAGGGGTTGACTGAAGCTTTCTTT.

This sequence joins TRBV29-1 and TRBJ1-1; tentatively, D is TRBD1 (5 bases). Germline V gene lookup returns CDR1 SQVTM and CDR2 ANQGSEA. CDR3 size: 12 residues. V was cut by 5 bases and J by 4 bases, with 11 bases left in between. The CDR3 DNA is TGCAGCGTTTCAGGGTTTGTCACTGAAGCTTTCTTT. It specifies CSVSGFVTEAFF. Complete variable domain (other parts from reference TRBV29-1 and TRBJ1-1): SAVISQKPSRDICQRGTSLTIQCQVDSQVTMMFWYRQQPGQSLTLIATANQGSEATYESGFVIDKFPISRPNLTFSTLTVSNMSPEDSSIYLCSVSGFVTEAFFGQGTRLTVV.

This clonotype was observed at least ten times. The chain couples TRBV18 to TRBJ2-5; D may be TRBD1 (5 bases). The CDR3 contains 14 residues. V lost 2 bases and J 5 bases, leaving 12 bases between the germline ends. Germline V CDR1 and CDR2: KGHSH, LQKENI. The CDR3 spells CASSPTVGAETQYF. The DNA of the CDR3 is TGTGCCAGCTCACCAACCGTAGGGGCCGAGACCCAGTACTTC. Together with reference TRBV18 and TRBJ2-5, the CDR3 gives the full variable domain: NAGVMQNPRHLVRRRGQEARLRCSPMKGHSHVYWYRQLPEEGLKFMVYLQKENIIDESGMPKERFSAEFPKEGPSILRIQQVVRGDSAAYFCASSPTVGAETQYFGPGTRLLVL.

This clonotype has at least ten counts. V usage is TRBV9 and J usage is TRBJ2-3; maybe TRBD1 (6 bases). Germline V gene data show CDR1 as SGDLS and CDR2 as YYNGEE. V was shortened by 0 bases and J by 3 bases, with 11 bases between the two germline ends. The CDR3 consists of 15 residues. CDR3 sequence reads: CASSVGAGATDTQYF. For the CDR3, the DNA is TGTGCCAGCAGCGTAGGGGCAGGGGCGACAGATACGCAGTATTTT.

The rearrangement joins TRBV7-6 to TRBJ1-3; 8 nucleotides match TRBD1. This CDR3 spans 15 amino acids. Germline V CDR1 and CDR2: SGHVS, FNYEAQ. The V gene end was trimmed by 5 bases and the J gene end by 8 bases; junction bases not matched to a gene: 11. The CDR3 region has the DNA TGTGCCAGCAGCCTAAGTCCAGGGGGCTTAGACACCATATATTTT. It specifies CASSLSPGGLDTIYF. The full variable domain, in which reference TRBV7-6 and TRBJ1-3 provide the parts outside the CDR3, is GAGVSQSPRYKVTKRGQDVALRCDPISGHVSLYWYRQALGQGPEFLTYFNYEAQQDKSGLPNDRFSAERPEGSISTLTIQRTEQRDSAMYRCASSLSPGGLDTIYFGEGSWLTVV.

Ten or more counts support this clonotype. CDR3 DNA: TGTGCCAGCAGTCGTGGGTTTGTCTCAGCTGAAGCTTTCTTT. As protein: CASSRGFVSAEAFF. The rearrangement uses TRBV28 and TRBJ1-1; D call uncertain. Per germline, CDR1 MDHEN and CDR2 SYDVKM. This CDR3 region has 14 residues. V was clipped by 5 bases and J by 6 bases, with 16 bases between them.

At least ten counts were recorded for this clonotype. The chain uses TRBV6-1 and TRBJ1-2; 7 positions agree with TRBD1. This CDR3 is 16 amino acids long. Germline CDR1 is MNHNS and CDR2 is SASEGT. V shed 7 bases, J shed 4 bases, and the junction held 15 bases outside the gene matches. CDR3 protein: CASTRSVTGVGYGYTF. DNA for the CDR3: TGTGCCAGCACCCGCTCTGTTACAGGGGTGGGCTATGGCTACACCTTC.

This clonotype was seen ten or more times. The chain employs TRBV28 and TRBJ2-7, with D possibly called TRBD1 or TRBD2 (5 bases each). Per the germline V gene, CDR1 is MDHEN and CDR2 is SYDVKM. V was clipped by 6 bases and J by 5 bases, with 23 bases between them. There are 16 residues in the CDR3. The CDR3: CASSFMIEGLLDEQYF. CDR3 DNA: TGTGCCAGCAGCTTTATGATTGAGGGGCTTCTAGACGAGCAGTACTTC.

CDR3 DNA: TGCGCCAGCAGCCAGACGACAGGAGCCAACTATGGCTACACCTTC. This gives the protein CASSQTTGANYGYTF. V is TRBV4-1 and J is TRBJ1-2, with a possible D match to TRBD1 (6 bases). The ends were cut back, 3 bases at V and 2 bases at J, with 13 bases in the middle. Germline CDR1 MGHRA, CDR2 YSYEKL. The CDR3 contains 15 residues.

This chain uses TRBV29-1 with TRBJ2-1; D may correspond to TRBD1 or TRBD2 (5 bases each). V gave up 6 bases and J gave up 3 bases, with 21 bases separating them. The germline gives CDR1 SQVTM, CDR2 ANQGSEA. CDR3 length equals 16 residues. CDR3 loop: CSVLNSGREHYNEQFF. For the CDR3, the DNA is TGCAGCGTCCTAAACTCGGGCAGGGAGCACTACAATGAGCAGTTCTTC.

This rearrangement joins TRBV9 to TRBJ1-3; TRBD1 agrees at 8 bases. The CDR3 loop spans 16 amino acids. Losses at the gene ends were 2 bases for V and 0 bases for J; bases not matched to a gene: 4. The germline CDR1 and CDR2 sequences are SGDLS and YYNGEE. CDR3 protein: CASSVGQENSGNTIYF. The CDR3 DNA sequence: TGTGCCAGCAGCGTGGGACAGGAAAACTCTGGAAACACCATATATTTT.

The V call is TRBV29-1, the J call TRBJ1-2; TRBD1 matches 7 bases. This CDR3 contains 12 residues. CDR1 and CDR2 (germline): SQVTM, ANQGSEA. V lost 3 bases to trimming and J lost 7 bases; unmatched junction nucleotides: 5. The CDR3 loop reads CSVDQGEGGYTF. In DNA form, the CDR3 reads TGCAGCGTTGACCAGGGGGAGGGTGGCTACACCTTC.

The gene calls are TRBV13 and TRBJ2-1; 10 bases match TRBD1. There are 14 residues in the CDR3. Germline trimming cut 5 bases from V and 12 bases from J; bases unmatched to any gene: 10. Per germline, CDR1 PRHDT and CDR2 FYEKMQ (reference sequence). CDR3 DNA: TGTGCCAGCAGCCTCTCGACAGGGGGCAATTTGCAGTTCTTC. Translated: CASSLSTGGNLQFF.

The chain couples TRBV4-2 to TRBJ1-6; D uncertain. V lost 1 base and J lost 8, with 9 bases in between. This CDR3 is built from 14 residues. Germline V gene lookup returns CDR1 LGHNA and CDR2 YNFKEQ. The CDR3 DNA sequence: TGTGCCAGCAGCCAAGCGGGGAGGGATTCACCCCTCCACTTT. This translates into CASSQAGRDSPLHF.

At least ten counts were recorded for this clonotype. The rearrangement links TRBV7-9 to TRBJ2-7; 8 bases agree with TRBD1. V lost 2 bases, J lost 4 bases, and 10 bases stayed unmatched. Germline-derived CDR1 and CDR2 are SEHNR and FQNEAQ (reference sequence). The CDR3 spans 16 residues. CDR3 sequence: CASSLPTGQGAYEQYF. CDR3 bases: TGTGCCAGCAGCTTACCGACTGGACAGGGAGCATACGAGCAGTACTTC.

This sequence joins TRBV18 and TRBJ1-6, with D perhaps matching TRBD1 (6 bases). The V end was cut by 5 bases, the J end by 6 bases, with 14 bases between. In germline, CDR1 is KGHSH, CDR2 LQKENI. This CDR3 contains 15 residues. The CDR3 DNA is TGTGCCAGCTCATTTTGGGGGACACTTAATTCACCCCTCCACTTT. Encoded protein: CASSFWGTLNSPLHF. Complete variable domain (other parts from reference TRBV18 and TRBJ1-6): NAGVMQNPRHLVRRRGQEARLRCSPMKGHSHVYWYRQLPEEGLKFMVYLQKENIIDESGMPKERFSAEFPKEGPSILRIQQVVRGDSAAYFCASSFWGTLNSPLHFGNGTRLTVT.

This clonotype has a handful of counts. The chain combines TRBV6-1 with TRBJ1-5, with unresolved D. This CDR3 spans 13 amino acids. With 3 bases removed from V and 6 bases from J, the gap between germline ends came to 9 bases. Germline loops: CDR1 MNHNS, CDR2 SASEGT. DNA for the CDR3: TGTGCCAGCAGTGACAGGTTGTCTCAGCCCCAGCATTTT. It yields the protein CASSDRLSQPQHF.

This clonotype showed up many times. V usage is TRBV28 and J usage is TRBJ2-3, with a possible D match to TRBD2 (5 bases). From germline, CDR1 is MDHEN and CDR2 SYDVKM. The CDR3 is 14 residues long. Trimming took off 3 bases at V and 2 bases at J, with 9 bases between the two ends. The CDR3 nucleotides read TGTGCCAGCAGTTTCCGAGACTACACAGATACGCAGTATTTT. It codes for CASSFRDYTDTQYF.

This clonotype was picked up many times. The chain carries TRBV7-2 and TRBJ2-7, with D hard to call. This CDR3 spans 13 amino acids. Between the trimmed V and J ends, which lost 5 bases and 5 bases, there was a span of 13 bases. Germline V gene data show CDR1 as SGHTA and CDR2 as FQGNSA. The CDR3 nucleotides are TGTGCCAGCAGCATCCAGGCAAGGGACGAGCAGTACTTC. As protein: CASSIQARDEQYF.

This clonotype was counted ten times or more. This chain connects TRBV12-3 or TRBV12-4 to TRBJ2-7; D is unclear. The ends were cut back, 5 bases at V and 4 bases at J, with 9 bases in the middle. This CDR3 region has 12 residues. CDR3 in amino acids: CASSPQGYEQYF. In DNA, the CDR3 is TGTGCCAGCAGTCCCCAAGGTTACGAGCAGTACTTC.

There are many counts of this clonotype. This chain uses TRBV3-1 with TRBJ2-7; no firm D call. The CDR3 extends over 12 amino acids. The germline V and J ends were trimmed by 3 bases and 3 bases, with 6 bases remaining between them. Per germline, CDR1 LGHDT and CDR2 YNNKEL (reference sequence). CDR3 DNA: TGTGCCAGCAGCCACGATTTCTACGAGCAGTACTTC. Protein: CASSHDFYEQYF.